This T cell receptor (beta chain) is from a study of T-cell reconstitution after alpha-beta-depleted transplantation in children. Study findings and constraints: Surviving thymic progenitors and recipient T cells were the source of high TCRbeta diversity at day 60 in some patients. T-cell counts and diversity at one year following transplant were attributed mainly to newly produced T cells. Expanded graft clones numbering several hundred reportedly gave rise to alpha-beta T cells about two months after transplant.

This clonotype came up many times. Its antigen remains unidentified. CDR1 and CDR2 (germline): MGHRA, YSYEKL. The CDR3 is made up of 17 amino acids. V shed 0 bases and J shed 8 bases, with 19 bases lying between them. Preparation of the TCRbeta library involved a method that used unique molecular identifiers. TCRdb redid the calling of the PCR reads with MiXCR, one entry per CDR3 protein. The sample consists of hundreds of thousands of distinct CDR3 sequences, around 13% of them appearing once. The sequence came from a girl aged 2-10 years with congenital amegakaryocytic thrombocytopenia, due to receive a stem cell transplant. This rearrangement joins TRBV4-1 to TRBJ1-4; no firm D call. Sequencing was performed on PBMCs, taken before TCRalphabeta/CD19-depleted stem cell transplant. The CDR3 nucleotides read TGCGCCAGCAGCCAAGAAGGCGTAGGGAATCGCGGGGAAAAACTGTTTTTT. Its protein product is CASSQEGVGNRGEKLFF.